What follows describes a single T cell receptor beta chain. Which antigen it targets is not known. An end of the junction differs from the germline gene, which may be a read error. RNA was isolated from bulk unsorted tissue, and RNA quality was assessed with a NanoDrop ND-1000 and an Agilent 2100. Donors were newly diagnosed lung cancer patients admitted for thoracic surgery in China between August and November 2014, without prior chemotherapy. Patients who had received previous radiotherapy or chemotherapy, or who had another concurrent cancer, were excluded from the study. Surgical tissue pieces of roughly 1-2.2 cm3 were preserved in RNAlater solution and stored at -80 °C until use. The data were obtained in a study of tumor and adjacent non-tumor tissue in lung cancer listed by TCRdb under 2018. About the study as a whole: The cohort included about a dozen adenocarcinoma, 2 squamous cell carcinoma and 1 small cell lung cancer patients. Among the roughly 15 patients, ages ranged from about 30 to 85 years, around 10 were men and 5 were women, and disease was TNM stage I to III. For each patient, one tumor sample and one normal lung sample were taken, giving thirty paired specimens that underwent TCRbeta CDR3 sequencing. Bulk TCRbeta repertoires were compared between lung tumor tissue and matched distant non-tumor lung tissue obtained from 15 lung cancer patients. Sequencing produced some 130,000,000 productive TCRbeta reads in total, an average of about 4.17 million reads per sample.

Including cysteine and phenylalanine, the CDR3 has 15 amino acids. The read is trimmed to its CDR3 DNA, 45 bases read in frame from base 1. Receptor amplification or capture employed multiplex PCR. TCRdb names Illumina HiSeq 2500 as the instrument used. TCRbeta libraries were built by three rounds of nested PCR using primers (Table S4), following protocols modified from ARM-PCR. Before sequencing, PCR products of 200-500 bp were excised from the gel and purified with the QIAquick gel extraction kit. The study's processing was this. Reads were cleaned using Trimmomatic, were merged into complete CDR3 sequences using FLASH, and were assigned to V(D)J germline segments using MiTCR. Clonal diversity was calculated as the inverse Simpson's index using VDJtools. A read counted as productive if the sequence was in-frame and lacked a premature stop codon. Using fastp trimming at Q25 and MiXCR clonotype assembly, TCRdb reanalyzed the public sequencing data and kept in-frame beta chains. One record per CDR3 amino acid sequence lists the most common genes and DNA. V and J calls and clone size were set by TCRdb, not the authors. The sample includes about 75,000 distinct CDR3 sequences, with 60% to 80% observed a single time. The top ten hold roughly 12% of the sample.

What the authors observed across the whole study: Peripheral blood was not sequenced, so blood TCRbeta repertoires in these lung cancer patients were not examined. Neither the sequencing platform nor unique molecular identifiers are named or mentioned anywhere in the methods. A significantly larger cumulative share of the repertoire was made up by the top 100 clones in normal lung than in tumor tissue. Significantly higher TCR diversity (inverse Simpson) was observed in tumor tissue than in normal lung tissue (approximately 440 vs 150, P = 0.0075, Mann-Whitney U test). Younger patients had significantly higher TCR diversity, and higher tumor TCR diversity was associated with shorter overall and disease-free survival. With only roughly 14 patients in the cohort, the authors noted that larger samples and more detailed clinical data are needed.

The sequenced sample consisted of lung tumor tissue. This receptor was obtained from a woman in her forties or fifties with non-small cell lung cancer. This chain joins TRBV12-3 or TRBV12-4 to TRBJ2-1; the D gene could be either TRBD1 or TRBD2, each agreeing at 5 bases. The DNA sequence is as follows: TGTGCCAGTAGTCTATTTGGGACCATCGACAATGATCAGTTCTTC. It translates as CASSLFGTIDNDQFF.